Below, 30 T cell receptor beta chains from the same sample are listed, as sequenced in a study of spatial heterogeneity in lung cancer. Indicated time point: blood at routine non-recurrence follow-up after resection. TCRdb re-called the 5' RACE reads with MiXCR, one entry per CDR3 protein. The sample lists roughly 32,000 distinct CDR3 sequences, over 9.5% occurring once. The sequencing here drew on PBMCs, taken at follow-up. These receptors were taken from a female donor with early-stage non-small cell lung cancer.

This clonotype has at least ten counts. The genes are TRBV6-6 and TRBJ2-5, with TRBD2 identical over 9 bases. Germline CDR1 reads MNHNY; CDR2 reads SVGAGI (reference sequence). V lost 2 bases to trimming and J lost 2 bases; unmatched junction nucleotides: 6. The CDR3 is 16 residues long. The CDR3 here is CASSYDSGGIQETQYF. CDR3 coding DNA: TGTGCCAGCAGTTACGACAGCGGGGGGATACAAGAGACCCAGTACTTC.

This clonotype is judged medium-sized. The chain carries TRBV6-5 and TRBJ1-5; no clear D. The CDR3 covers 13 residues. The ends were cut back, 3 bases at V and 7 bases at J, with 10 bases in the middle. Per the germline V gene, CDR1 is MNHEY and CDR2 is SVGAGI. The CDR3 bases are TGTGCCAGCAGTTATAAGGCGTTGCAGCCCCAGCATTTT. This sequence encodes CASSYKALQPQHF.

This chain connects TRBV2 to TRBJ2-7; D might be TRBD1 (5 bases). Germline V gene lookup returns CDR1 SNHLY and CDR2 FYNNEI. CDR3 length: 16 residues. V was clipped by 3 bases and J by 4 bases, with 19 bases between them. Here the CDR3 reads CASSEYGHSFAYEQYF. CDR3 sequence (DNA): TGTGCCAGCAGTGAGTACGGACATTCTTTCGCTTACGAGCAGTACTTC.

At least ten counts were recorded for this clonotype. The CDR3 DNA is TGCGCCAGCAGCCACGGACCTGAAACCTCCTACGAGCAGTACTTC. Its translation: CASSHGPETSYEQYF. This rearrangement joins TRBV4-1 to TRBJ2-7; no clear D gene. V was clipped by 3 bases and J by 0 bases, with 12 bases between them. In germline, CDR1 is MGHRA, CDR2 YSYEKL. The CDR3 loop spans 15 amino acids.

This clonotype was picked up a small number of times. The J gene is TRBJ2-1, the V gene TRBV20-1, with 9 bases aligning to TRBD1. Germline CDR1 reads DFQATT; CDR2 reads SNEGSKA (reference sequence). This CDR3 is 14 amino acids long. V trimming: 6 bases; J trimming: 9 bases; junction bases outside the gene matches: 12. CDR3: CSASGQGGTTEQFF. The CDR3 nucleotides read TGCAGTGCCTCGGGACAGGGTGGAACAACTGAGCAGTTCTTC.

This clonotype was observed a handful of times. The V call is TRBV27, the J call TRBJ1-5; the match to TRBD1 covers 9 bases. Unmatched junction bases numbered 5, after V lost 4 bases and J lost 7 bases. Germline lookup yields CDR1 MNHEY and CDR2 SMNVEV (reference sequence). The CDR3 runs 14 residues. CDR3 loop: CASSSGQGWQPQHF. The CDR3 DNA sequence: TGTGCCAGCAGTTCGGGACAGGGCTGGCAGCCCCAGCATTTT.

The rearrangement links TRBV5-4 to TRBJ1-2, with 9 bases that match TRBD1. This CDR3 is built from 13 residues. Unmatched junction bases numbered 4, after V lost 6 bases and J lost 4 bases. CDR1 SGHNT and CDR2 YYREEE come from the germline V gene (reference sequence). CDR3 residues: CASTDRGFYGYTF. Here the CDR3 DNA reads TGTGCCAGCACCGACAGGGGGTTCTATGGCTACACCTTC.

This clonotype appeared many times. The V gene is TRBV29-1, the J gene TRBJ1-5, with D unresolved. The germline gives CDR1 SQVTM, CDR2 ANQGSEA. The V gene lost 3 bases and the J gene lost 1 base, with 7 bases spanning the gap. The CDR3 contains 13 residues. CDR3 sequence (DNA): TGCAGCGTTGAGTACAGCAGCAATCAGCCCCAGCATTTT. Residues: CSVEYSSNQPQHF.

This clonotype was counted only a few times. The chain uses TRBV20-1 and TRBJ1-1, with a weak D call TRBD1 (5 bases). V lost 3 bases and J 2 bases, leaving 16 bases between the germline ends. The CDR3 is 15 residues long. Germline V gene lookup returns CDR1 DFQATT and CDR2 SNEGSKA (reference sequence). The CDR3 is CSARERGAGNTEAFF. CDR3 in DNA: TGCAGTGCTAGGGAGAGAGGGGCCGGAAACACTGAAGCTTTCTTT.

This clonotype showed up many times. The gene calls are TRBV3-1 and TRBJ1-1; 8 bases agree with TRBD1. Germline trimming cut 3 bases from V and 4 bases from J; bases unmatched to any gene: 7. The germline CDR1 and CDR2 sequences are LGHDT and YNNKEL (reference sequence). This CDR3 has 15 amino acids. The CDR3 region is CASSHADRGGTEAFF. DNA for the CDR3: TGTGCCAGCAGCCACGCCGACAGGGGTGGCACTGAAGCTTTCTTT.

This clonotype came up many times. The V gene is TRBV7-9, the J gene TRBJ1-1; D gene uncertain. There are 15 residues in the CDR3. Trimming took 0 bases from V and 7 from J, leaving 15 bases between them. The germline V gene has CDR1 SEHNR and CDR2 FQNEAQ (reference sequence). The CDR3 sequence is CASSLALGTLDEAFF. In nucleotides, the CDR3 is TGTGCCAGCAGCTTAGCTTTGGGTACCCTAGATGAAGCTTTCTTT.

The CDR3, as DNA: TGTGCCAGCAGCCAGCCCCCCCGGGACAATGAGCAGTTCTTC. Translation gives CASSQPPRDNEQFF. The chain has TRBV7-2 and TRBJ2-1; no clear D gene. The CDR3 runs to 14 residues. Germline lookup yields CDR1 SGHTA and CDR2 FQGNSA. Deletions cut 5 bases from V and 5 bases from J, with 13 bases between. Based on the CDR3 plus reference TRBV7-2 and TRBJ2-1, the full variable domain is GAGVSQSPSNKVTEKGKDVELRCDPISGHTALYWYRQSLGQGLEFLIYFQGNSAPDKSGLPSDRFSAERTGGSVSTLTIQRTQQEDSAVYLCASSQPPRDNEQFFGPGTRLTVL.

This clonotype has more than one count but fewer than ten. The CDR3 spells CASSLATGQGSYEQYF. As DNA, the CDR3 is TGTGCCAGCAGCTTAGCCACGGGACAGGGGAGCTACGAGCAGTACTTC. The chain employs TRBV11-2 and TRBJ2-7; the match to TRBD1 covers 10 bases. The CDR3 is 16 amino acids. Unmatched junction bases numbered 6, after V lost 1 base and J lost 3 bases. The germline V gene has CDR1 SGHAT and CDR2 FQNNGV.

In this sample, this clonotype turned up a few times. The rearrangement uses TRBV28 and TRBJ2-1; possible D gene TRBD2, 5 bases. The V gene's germline CDR1 is MDHEN and CDR2 SYDVKM. Deletions cut 5 bases from V and 3 bases from J, with 14 bases between. The CDR3 has 15 amino acids. CDR3 protein: CASSITSGIYNEQFF. The CDR3 nucleotides are TGTGCCAGCAGTATCACCTCCGGGATCTACAATGAGCAGTTCTTC. The complete variable domain, with remaining parts taken from reference TRBV28 and TRBJ2-1, reads DVKVTQSSRYLVKRTGEKVFLECVQDMDHENMFWYRQDPGLGLRLIYFSYDVKMKEKGDIPEGYSVSREKKERFSLILESASTNQTSMYLCASSITSGIYNEQFFGPGTRLTVL.

A few counts support this clonotype. This chain connects TRBV9 to TRBJ2-5, with TRBD2 matching over 9 bases. V lost 1 base to trimming and J lost 0 bases; unmatched junction nucleotides: 1. CDR1 and CDR2 from the germline V gene are SGDLS and YYNGEE. The CDR3 has 15 residues. The CDR3 nucleotides read TGTGCCAGCAGCGTAAGCGGGGGGTACCAAGAGACCCAGTACTTC. It encodes CASSVSGGYQETQYF.

This clonotype was detected ten times or more. The chain uses TRBV29-1 and TRBJ2-1, with unresolved D. In germline, CDR1 is SQVTM, CDR2 ANQGSEA. The ends were cut back, 3 bases at V and 10 bases at J, with 16 bases in the middle. This CDR3 region has 13 residues. CDR3 in DNA: TGCAGCGTTGATCCGGTCGGTTTGGGGGAGCAGTTCTTC. Its translation is CSVDPVGLGEQFF.

This clonotype was observed a handful of times. This sequence joins TRBV25-1 and TRBJ2-3; D gene unclear. V lost 0 bases and J 0 bases, leaving 7 bases between the germline ends. The CDR3 consists of 15 residues. The germline V gene encodes CDR1 MGHDK and CDR2 SYGVNS. This CDR3 reads CASSEYRLSTDTQYF. The CDR3 nucleotides are TGTGCCAGCAGTGAATATCGACTGAGCACAGATACGCAGTATTTT.

There are a few counts of this clonotype. J is TRBJ1-5 and V is TRBV2; 10 nucleotides match TRBD1. Germline trimming cut 3 bases from V and 1 base from J; bases unmatched to any gene: 9. Germline loops: CDR1 SNHLY, CDR2 FYNNEI. This CDR3 region has 18 residues. CDR3 sequence reads: CASSEGGQGLRSNQPQHF. The CDR3 bases are TGTGCCAGCAGTGAGGGGGGACAGGGGCTTCGGAGCAATCAGCCCCAGCATTTT.

This clonotype was observed many times. The rearrangement uses TRBV29-1 and TRBJ2-7, with D hard to call. Trimming left V 1 base short and J 2 bases short, with 6 bases between. CDR1 is SQVTM, CDR2 ANQGSEA, per germline. The CDR3 spans 12 residues. CDR3 in amino acids: CSVEGGAYEQYF. CDR3 in DNA: TGCAGCGTTGAAGGGGGTGCCTACGAGCAGTACTTC.

The chain is built from TRBV6-5 and TRBJ1-1; no definite D call. V was shortened by 2 bases and J by 0 bases, with 13 bases between the two germline ends. The CDR3 loop spans 16 amino acids. CDR1 is MNHEY, CDR2 SVGAGI, per germline. The CDR3 sequence: CASSYGLGLMNTEAFF. As DNA, the CDR3 is TGTGCCAGCAGTTACGGTCTGGGGTTAATGAACACTGAAGCTTTCTTT.

The sample holds a few counts of this clonotype. The genes are TRBV11-2 and TRBJ2-3, with 7 bases aligning to TRBD2. CDR1 and CDR2 (germline): SGHAT, FQNNGV. This CDR3 region has 15 residues. V lost 5 bases and J lost 3; bases outside the gene matches: 8. The CDR3 loop reads CASSPIRGETDTQYF. CDR3 bases: TGTGCCAGCAGCCCCATCCGGGGGGAGACAGATACGCAGTATTTT.

This clonotype was counted only a few times. J is TRBJ2-1 and V is TRBV6-6; 7 positions match TRBD2. Losses at the gene ends were 0 bases for V and 6 bases for J; bases not matched to a gene: 5. Per germline, CDR1 MNHNY and CDR2 SVGAGI (reference sequence). This CDR3 is 15 amino acids long. As DNA, the CDR3 is TGTGCCAGCAGTTACTCGGGGGGGAGAGCCAATGAGCAGTTCTTC. This encodes CASSYSGGRANEQFF.

There are many counts of this clonotype. The rearrangement joins TRBV7-3 to TRBJ2-3; D is ambiguous. The germline CDR1 and CDR2 sequences are SGHTA and FQGTGA. Trimming stripped 5 bases from V and 4 bases from J, with 10 bases between. The CDR3 has 13 amino acids. The CDR3 loop is CASSRFTADTQYF. In nucleotides, the CDR3 is TGTGCCAGCAGCCGATTCACAGCAGATACGCAGTATTTT.

In the case of this clonotype: Since a much larger clone is just one base distant, this may be a read error. J is TRBJ2-5 and V is TRBV12-3 or TRBV12-4; D remains ambiguous. This CDR3 is 13 amino acids long. CDR3 residues: CASHAGFQETQYF. The CDR3, as DNA: TGTGCTTCCCATGCCGGTTTCCAAGAGACCCAGTACTTC.

Many counts were recorded for this clonotype. This sequence joins TRBV9 and TRBJ1-3, with D uncertain. V dropped 4 bases and J dropped 4 bases, with 9 bases sitting between them. CDR1 SGDLS and CDR2 YYNGEE come from the germline V gene. The CDR3 totals 13 residues. This CDR3 reads CASSSGKGNTIYF. The DNA of the CDR3 is TGTGCCAGCAGCTCCGGAAAGGGAAACACCATATATTTT.

In its sample, this clonotype was seen many times. The chain carries TRBV12-3 or TRBV12-4 and TRBJ1-2; no clear D. V was trimmed by 2 bases and J by 0 bases, leaving 4 bases between them. The CDR3 loop spans 13 amino acids. CDR3 sequence reads: CASSLIANYGYTF. Written as DNA, the CDR3 is TGTGCCAGCAGTTTAATAGCTAACTATGGCTACACCTTC.

This clonotype was recorded many times. The junction does not match germline at one end; this may be a read error. The V gene is TRBV3-1, the J gene TRBJ2-7, with D possibly TRBD2 on 6 matching bases. Germline CDR1 LGHDT, CDR2 YNNKEL (reference sequence). This CDR3 region has 16 residues. The CDR3 nucleotides are TGTGCCAGCACCCAACCACGGAGGCGGGGCTCCTACGAGCAGTACTTC. This sequence encodes CASTQPRRRGSYEQYF.

In this sample, this clonotype turned up many times. The chain links TRBV6-5 to TRBJ2-7; TRBD1 or TRBD2 may be the D gene (5 bases each). In germline, CDR1 is MNHEY, CDR2 SVGAGI. The CDR3 loop spans 13 amino acids. V lost 0 bases to trimming and J lost 6 bases, with 9 bases between them. CDR3 bases: TGTGCCAGCAGTTACTCGCCAGGGACCGAGCAGTACTTC. This codes for CASSYSPGTEQYF.

This clonotype appeared a few times. The chain recombines TRBV28 with TRBJ2-7, with 11 positions matching TRBD2. V lost 1 base and J lost 4; bases outside the gene matches: 6. Germline V gene lookup returns CDR1 MDHEN and CDR2 SYDVKM. The CDR3 spans 16 residues. This CDR3 is CASSLYPGTSGYEQYF. CDR3 coding DNA: TGTGCCAGCAGTTTATACCCCGGGACTAGCGGTTACGAGCAGTACTTC.

This clonotype appeared many times. This chain uses TRBV30 with TRBJ1-1; D possibly corresponds to TRBD1 (6 bases). The V and J ends lost 5 bases and 0 bases respectively, with 10 bases between them. The CDR3 length is 13 residues. CDR1 and CDR2 (germline): GTSNPN, SVGIG (reference sequence). The CDR3 sequence is CAWGRGLNTEAFF. In nucleotides, the CDR3 is TGTGCCTGGGGCAGGGGTCTGAACACTGAAGCTTTCTTT.